The source of this T cell receptor beta chain is a study of blood T cell repertoires in COVID-19 (dated by TCRdb to 2020 to 2021). In terms of the full investigation: Collaborator samples came from the United States, Italy and Spain and covered acute and convalescent phases of COVID-19. The material from the prospective study consisted of cDNA or gDNA derived from T cells, B-cell-depleted T cells, or PBMCs. Deeply sampled blood TCRbeta repertoires from subjects exposed to, actively infected with, or recovered from COVID-19 were included in the dataset. The repertoires were released in a freely available public database intended as a resource for research on the immune response to SARS-CoV-2. The samples were drawn from the first 160 participants of the ongoing ImmuneRACE study and from some 1,300 subjects provided by 6 global collaborators. Sample metadata almost always included a de-identified subject ID, COVID-19 status, age in years and sex. Where HLA class I and class II types were available, the types were taken from metadata supplied by the sample provider, not from assay-based typing. Paper-wide results and their limitations: The amount of clinical and demographic metadata varied by source and participant and was provided uncurated.

Each collaborating institution followed its own protocols to collect whole blood in K2EDTA tubes. For TCRbeta analysis, collaborator samples were shipped as frozen whole blood, as isolated PBMCs, or as DNA extracted from either sample type. Remarks on this clone: The antigen this receptor binds is unknown. Base qualities are not provided; no much larger clone lies one nucleotide away.

From the cysteine up to the phenylalanine, the CDR3 has a length of 15 residues. Only CDR3 DNA is held: 45 bases, read in frame from base 1. CDR1 and CDR2 (MGHRA, YSYEKL) derive from the germline V gene. The germline V and J ends show losses of 1 base and 6 bases respectively, and no gene match explains 8 bases of the junction. The immunoSEQ Assay, a bias-controlled multiplex PCR, was used to amplify TCRbeta CDR3 regions from genomic DNA. Per the original workflow: Nucleated cell counts per sample were estimated from amplification of reference gene primers within the assay. To quantify the absolute abundance of each unique TCRbeta CDR3 rearrangement, sequence reads were collapsed and filtered. For each sample, productive Simpson clonality was calculated as the square root of Simpson's diversity index across productive rearrangements. TCRdb took this table from immuneACCESS and kept in-frame rearrangements with V and J called. Such tables lack part of the clones; where checked against another copy, unresolved V genes explain under half of the gap, and the rest is unexplained. V, J and clone size reflect that table, while D and trimming were determined from the DNA. The sample yields 120,000 or so clones; approximately 80% were counted once. About 4.2% of the sample is taken by the ten largest.

The receptor chain draws on TRBV4-1 and TRBJ2-7; 8 central nucleotides agree with TRBD1. This receptor was identified in a woman aged 70-85 years with acute or convalescent COVID-19. Sequencing was done on a sample of peripheral blood. The CDR3 sequence is CASSQVTQGAIEQYF. In nucleotides, the sequence is TGCGCCAGCAGCCAAGTTACTCAGGGGGCTATCGAGCAGTACTTC.